These 30 T cell receptor beta chains share one sample of origin, sequenced in a study of T cells in narcolepsy. The method was immunoSEQ multiplex PCR; TCRdb's version includes in-frame clones alone and lacks a portion of them. The data show tens of thousands of clones, 79% seen once. The sequencing input was memory (CD45RA-) CD4+ T cells from blood. These receptors all stem from a human donor in good health.

The chain recombines TRBV9 with TRBJ1-1, with no clear D. The germline CDR1 and CDR2 sequences are SGDLS and YYNGEE. This CDR3 region has 13 residues. V dropped 6 bases and J dropped 3 bases, with 12 bases sitting between them. The CDR3 spells CASTPDGHTEAFF. CDR3 sequence (DNA): TGTGCCAGCACCCCCGACGGACACACTGAAGCTTTCTTT. The full variable domain, in which reference TRBV9 and TRBJ1-1 provide the parts outside the CDR3, is DSGVTQTPKHLITATGQRVTLRCSPRSGDLSVYWYQQSLDQGLQFLIQYYNGEERAKGNILERFSAQQFPDLHSELNLSSLELGDSALYFCASTPDGHTEAFFGQGTRLTVV.

J is TRBJ2-5 and V is TRBV6-6; 10 nucleotides agree with TRBD2. The V gene end was trimmed by 6 bases and the J gene end by 2 bases; junction bases not matched to a gene: 6. Germline CDR1 is MNHNY and CDR2 is SVGAGI (reference sequence). This CDR3 is built from 15 residues. CDR3: CASRSGLARQETQYF. CDR3 in DNA: TGTGCCAGCAGGTCGGGACTAGCGAGACAAGAGACCCAGTACTTC.

The CDR3 DNA follows: TGTGCCAGCAGACCCCCGCAGGGGCTAGACGGGGAGCAGTACTTC. Protein sequence: CASRPPQGLDGEQYF. The V call is TRBV11-3, the J call TRBJ2-7; weak D call: TRBD1 (6 bases). The CDR3 loop spans 15 amino acids. Per germline, CDR1 SGHNT and CDR2 YENEEA. The V and J ends lost 6 bases and 7 bases respectively, with 22 bases between them.

This clone has only a few counts. This rearrangement joins TRBV28 to TRBJ1-1; TRBD1 might be the D (5 bases). Deletions cut 10 bases from V and 6 bases from J, with 15 bases between. The germline CDR1 and CDR2 sequences are MDHEN and SYDVKM. This CDR3 spans 12 amino acids. Written as DNA, the CDR3 is TGTGCCACCGTGTTACGAGGGGCTGAAGCTTTCTTT. Translation gives CATVLRGAEAFF.

The rearrangement uses TRBV7-9 and TRBJ2-3; 8 nucleotides align to TRBD2. With 6 bases clipped from V and 0 bases from J, the junction kept 2 bases outside the gene matches. There are 14 residues in the CDR3. Germline CDR1 and CDR2: SEHNR and FQNEAQ (reference sequence). The CDR3 region has the DNA TGTGCCAGCAGGAGCGGGGGTAGCACAGATACGCAGTATTTT. Protein sequence: CASRSGGSTDTQYF.

This rearrangement joins TRBV2 to TRBJ1-2, with 9 bases that match TRBD1. Germline values: CDR1 SNHLY, CDR2 FYNNEI. The ends lost 9 bases at V and 5 bases at J; junction bases unmatched: 13. The CDR3 loop spans 15 amino acids. The CDR3 nucleotides read TGTGCCAGGGCCCCAGGACAGGGGTCGGGGTATGGCTACACCTTC. It encodes CARAPGQGSGYGYTF. The entire variable domain, with the rest obtained from reference TRBV2 and TRBJ1-2, is as follows: EPEVTQTPSHQVTQMGQEVILRCVPISNHLYFYWYRQILGQKVEFLVSFYNNEISEKSEIFDDQFSVERPDGSNFTLKIRSTKLEDSAMYFCARAPGQGSGYGYTFGSGTRLTVV.

The genes are TRBV7-9 and TRBJ2-3, with TRBD2 matching over 8 bases. Trimming at V came to 1 base and at J to 8 bases, leaving 14 bases not matched to a gene. The germline V gene has CDR1 SEHNR and CDR2 FQNEAQ (reference sequence). The CDR3 runs to 17 residues. The CDR3 bases are TGTGCCAGCAGCTTAGGGAGCGGGGGACCCTCCTCCCGTACGCAGTATTTT. It codes for CASSLGSGGPSSRTQYF.

The chain has TRBV5-5 and TRBJ2-1; D is perhaps TRBD2 (6 bases). The germline gives CDR1 SGHKS, CDR2 YYEKEE (reference sequence). This CDR3 is 14 amino acids long. V lost 4 bases and J lost 5, with 13 bases in between. The CDR3 sequence is CASSHGTLNNEQFF. The CDR3 DNA reads as TGTGCCAGCAGCCACGGGACTCTGAACAATGAGCAGTTCTTC.

The chain joins TRBV5-5 to TRBJ2-7; 9 bases match TRBD1. V gave up 4 bases and J gave up 7 bases; unmatched junction bases: 12. The CDR3 runs 15 residues. Germline V gives CDR1 SGHKS, CDR2 YYEKEE (reference sequence). In DNA, the CDR3 is TGTGCCAGCAGCCCCCGTCCGGGACAGGGAAAAGAGCAGTACTTC. As protein: CASSPRPGQGKEQYF.

This clone has just a few counts. V is TRBV6-5 and J is TRBJ2-7, with D uncertain. V dropped 6 bases and J dropped 3 bases, with 6 bases sitting between them. The CDR3 is 11 amino acids. The germline gives CDR1 MNHEY, CDR2 SVGAGI. The CDR3 DNA reads TGTGCCAGCAGACTAATCTACGAGCAGTACTTC. This gives the protein CASRLIYEQYF.

The V call is TRBV7-2, the J call TRBJ1-4; TRBD1 matches 11 bases. Germline CDR1 reads SGHTA; CDR2 reads FQGNSA. The junction had 6 bases not matched to a gene; V was cut back by 4 bases and J by 8 bases. The CDR3 sequence is 15 residues long. The CDR3 here is CASSSWTGGKEKLFF. The CDR3 DNA reads TGTGCCAGCAGCTCCTGGACAGGGGGCAAAGAAAAACTGTTTTTT.

The chain couples TRBV11-2 to TRBJ2-3, with D possibly TRBD2 on 5 matching bases. Trimming removed 4 bases at V and 11 bases at J, with 10 bases between. This CDR3 spans 11 amino acids. The germline V gene encodes CDR1 SGHAT and CDR2 FQNNGV. CDR3 in amino acids: CASSSRELQYF. For the CDR3, the DNA is TGTGCCAGCAGCTCCCGGGAACTGCAGTATTTT.

This chain connects TRBV5-1 to TRBJ2-1; 8 nucleotides align to TRBD2. This CDR3 is built from 15 residues. Germline CDR1 and CDR2: SGHRS and YFSETQ. Unmatched junction bases numbered 5, after V lost 0 bases and J lost 6 bases. The CDR3 sequence: CASSLAAGGGNEQFF. The CDR3 DNA reads TGCGCCAGCAGCTTGGCCGCGGGAGGAGGCAATGAGCAGTTCTTC.

The genes are TRBV2 and TRBJ2-3, with a weak D call TRBD1 (5 bases). This CDR3 spans 14 amino acids. Germline V gene sequence: CDR1 SNHLY, CDR2 FYNNEI. Trimming took off 2 bases at V and 2 bases at J, with 8 bases between the two ends. The CDR3 sequence is CASSEQGTTDTQYF. CDR3 DNA sequence: TGTGCCAGCAGTGAACAGGGTACCACAGATACGCAGTATTTT.

The chain joins TRBV9 to TRBJ2-2; 7 positions agree with TRBD2. Germline CDR1 SGDLS, CDR2 YYNGEE. With V trimmed by 3 bases and J by 5 bases, 4 bases remained unmatched. The CDR3 contains 14 residues. CDR3 protein: CASSGGGWTGELFF. The CDR3, as DNA: TGTGCCAGCAGCGGGGGAGGGTGGACCGGGGAGCTGTTTTTT.

The chain has TRBV19 and TRBJ2-1; D possibly corresponds to TRBD2 (5 bases). Germline V lookup: CDR1 LNHDA, CDR2 SQIVND (reference sequence). V dropped 5 bases and J dropped 4 bases, with 18 bases sitting between them. The CDR3 is made up of 16 amino acids. The CDR3 region has the DNA TGTGCCAGTAGTTACCCCCCCCAATCGGGGTACAATGAGCAGTTCTTC. Translating it yields CASSYPPQSGYNEQFF.

The chain recombines TRBV5-1 with TRBJ1-6; D unresolved. V lost 1 base and J lost 0, with 8 bases in between. Germline V gene sequence: CDR1 SGHRS, CDR2 YFSETQ. The CDR3 loop spans 16 amino acids. CDR3 amino acids: CASSLSRDSYNSPLHF. CDR3 in DNA: TGCGCCAGCAGCTTGTCGAGGGACTCCTATAATTCACCCCTCCACTTT.

The chain employs TRBV7-9 and TRBJ1-1; the D is unclear. Per the germline V gene, CDR1 is SEHNR and CDR2 is FQNEAQ (reference sequence). The CDR3 extends over 13 amino acids. V lost 3 bases and J 5 bases, leaving 10 bases between the germline ends. CDR3 sequence: CASSFPQSTEAFF. CDR3 bases: TGTGCCAGCAGCTTCCCACAGTCAACTGAAGCTTTCTTT. The complete variable domain, with remaining parts taken from reference TRBV7-9 and TRBJ1-1, reads DTGVSQNPRHKITKRGQNVTFRCDPISEHNRLYWYRQTLGQGPEFLTYFQNEAQLEKSRLLSDRFSAERPKGSFSTLEIQRTEQGDSAMYLCASSFPQSTEAFFGQGTRLTVV.

V usage is TRBV11-2 and J usage is TRBJ2-7; D uncertain. V was clipped by 5 bases and J by 2 bases, with 22 bases between them. The CDR3 is 17 residues long. Germline CDR1 reads SGHAT; CDR2 reads FQNNGV. This CDR3 is CASSQLRTGTATYEQYF. CDR3 coding DNA: TGTGCCAGCAGCCAATTACGTACCGGCACAGCAACCTACGAGCAGTACTTC.

The chain couples TRBV13 to TRBJ2-4; D possibly uses TRBD1 or TRBD2 (6 bases each). This CDR3 contains 15 residues. The ends were cut back, 5 bases at V and 2 bases at J, with 13 bases in the middle. CDR1 is PRHDT and CDR2 is FYEKMQ in the germline V gene (reference sequence). CDR3 in DNA: TGTGCCAGCAGCCCCGGGGGCAGGACCAAAAACATTCAGTACTTC. It encodes CASSPGGRTKNIQYF.

The chain couples TRBV11-2 to TRBJ2-7; a weak D match, TRBD2 (5 bases). The CDR3 has 13 amino acids. Germline lookup yields CDR1 SGHAT and CDR2 FQNNGV. V dropped 4 bases and J dropped 3 bases, with 10 bases sitting between them. The CDR3 sequence: CASSSTRIYEQYF. The CDR3 DNA sequence: TGTGCCAGCAGCTCCACTAGGATCTACGAGCAGTACTTC.

The J gene is TRBJ1-3, the V gene TRBV7-2; tentatively, D is TRBD1 (6 bases). This CDR3 contains 16 residues. Between the trimmed V and J ends, which lost 2 bases and 2 bases, there was a span of 13 bases. CDR1 is SGHTA and CDR2 is FQGNSA in the germline V gene. The CDR3 sequence: CASSLNPQGAGNTIYF. CDR3 coding DNA: TGTGCCAGCAGCTTAAATCCACAGGGAGCTGGAAACACCATATATTTT.

The chain couples TRBV14 to TRBJ2-5; 10 bases align to TRBD2. The CDR3 loop spans 16 amino acids. V was clipped by 4 bases and J by 6 bases; unmatched bases: 11. From germline, CDR1 is SGHDN and CDR2 FVKESK. CDR3 sequence: CASSPQGSGRFKTQYF. Written as DNA, the CDR3 is TGTGCCAGCAGCCCCCAGGGTAGCGGGAGGTTTAAGACCCAGTACTTC.

Here the CDR3 DNA reads TGTGCCAGCAGTGCACCAGGGGGCAATGAAGCTTTCTTT. This encodes CASSAPGGNEAFF. This rearrangement joins TRBV27 to TRBJ1-1; 8 bases line up with TRBD1. V lost 5 bases and J lost 7; bases outside the gene matches: 6. Germline lookup yields CDR1 MNHEY and CDR2 SMNVEV (reference sequence). The CDR3 sequence is 13 residues long.

The V gene is TRBV6-5, the J gene TRBJ2-3; D is undetermined. V dropped 10 bases and J dropped 4 bases, with 12 bases sitting between them. The CDR3 runs 12 residues. CDR1 is MNHEY and CDR2 is SVGAGI in the germline V gene. In nucleotides, the CDR3 is TGTGCCACCGTAAATGAGCCAGATACGCAGTATTTT. Encoded protein: CATVNEPDTQYF.

This clone was seen once. The CDR3 region is CASSRRGEGDSASEQYF. The CDR3 nucleotides read TGCGCCAGCAGCCGCCGAGGCGAGGGCGATTCCGCATCCGAGCAGTACTTC. The chain combines TRBV4-1 with TRBJ2-5; tentative D call: TRBD2 (5 bases). TRBJ2-7 explains the end of the DNA better; the J call may be wrong. The germline V gene encodes CDR1 MGHRA and CDR2 YSYEKL. This CDR3 region has 17 residues.

This rearrangement joins TRBV9 to TRBJ2-3, with 7 bases matching TRBD1. The CDR3 extends over 15 amino acids. J was trimmed by 0 bases and V by 3 bases; bases with no gene match: 4. Germline assignment: CDR1 SGDLS and CDR2 YYNGEE. The CDR3: CASSARTGSTDTQYF. Written as DNA, the CDR3 is TGTGCCAGCAGCGCCCGGACAGGTAGCACAGATACGCAGTATTTT.

This clone came up once. The chain recombines TRBV19 with TRBJ2-5, with unresolved D. Germline lookup yields CDR1 LNHDA and CDR2 SQIVND (reference sequence). There are 15 residues in the CDR3. V was pared by 3 bases and J by 1 base, with 12 bases between. In nucleotides, the CDR3 is TGTGCCAGTAGTATGCGAGGCCGACCCCAAGAGACCCAGTACTTC. This translates into CASSMRGRPQETQYF.

In this sample, this clone turned up a few times. The chain uses TRBV6-1 and TRBJ2-1, with 9 bases matching TRBD2. The CDR3 runs to 15 residues. The germline V gene encodes CDR1 MNHNS and CDR2 SASEGT. The junction had 11 bases not matched to a gene; V was cut back by 8 bases and J by 6 bases. The CDR3 reads CASFFFAGGGNEQFF. CDR3 bases: TGTGCCAGCTTTTTTTTCGCGGGAGGGGGCAATGAGCAGTTCTTC.

This clone is judged medium-sized. The chain carries TRBV6-1 and TRBJ2-7; D gene ambiguous. The germline V gene encodes CDR1 MNHNS and CDR2 SASEGT. This CDR3 comprises 13 residues. V shed 7 bases and J shed 2 bases, with 12 bases lying between them. Here the CDR3 reads CASTRRPPYEQYF. The CDR3 DNA reads as TGTGCCAGCACGCGTAGGCCGCCCTACGAGCAGTACTTC.